Each of the 27 T cell receptor beta chains below was sequenced from the same sample in a study of T cells in Graves' hyperthyroidism and ophthalmopathy. Amplified regions were TCR beta CDR3 sequences from RNA transcripts. First-round RT-PCR targeting the TCR CDR3 was performed with the HTBI primer set. TCRdb called the multiplex PCR reads again in MiXCR, with one record for every CDR3 protein. The data contain 600,000 to 800,000 distinct CDR3 sequences, under 45% of them seen just once; the ten biggest clones take up around 30%. The sample consisted of blood. The origin of the receptors is a woman in her 40s with Graves' hyperthyroidism.

This clonotype was seen only a few times. This sequence joins TRBV10-3 and TRBJ2-2; a possible D gene is TRBD2 (6 bases). The CDR3 has 13 amino acids. Looked up from germline, CDR1 is ENHRY and CDR2 is SYGVKD. Between the trimmed V and J ends, which lost 0 bases and 7 bases, there was a span of 6 bases. The CDR3 loop reads CAISESTSGELFF. In nucleotides, the CDR3 is TGTGCCATCAGTGAGTCGACTAGCGGGGAGCTGTTTTTT.

As regards this clonotype: With a much larger clone just one base away, this may be a read error. The V gene is TRBV11-2, the J gene TRBJ2-7, with D possibly matching TRBD1 (7 bases). The V gene's germline CDR1 is SGHAT and CDR2 FQNNGV. The CDR3 runs 15 residues. The V end was cut by 3 bases, the J end by 3 bases, with 15 bases between. For the CDR3, the DNA is TGTGCCAGCAGCTTTCAGGCAGGGGGGTACTACGAGCAGTACTTC. This encodes CASSFQAGGYYEQYF.

The sample holds many counts of this clonotype. This rearrangement joins TRBV2 to TRBJ1-1; D is uncertain. The length of the CDR3 is 14 residues. Trimming took 1 base from V and 0 from J, leaving 6 bases between them. The germline V gene encodes CDR1 SNHLY and CDR2 FYNNEI. The CDR3 bases are TGTGCCAGCAGTGAAGGGAACCTGAACACTGAAGCTTTCTTT. It encodes CASSEGNLNTEAFF.

The chain has TRBV10-2 and TRBJ1-1; D gene unclear. CDR1 and CDR2 (germline): WSHSY, SAAADI. This CDR3 contains 12 residues. Here the CDR3 reads CEAGWSNTEAFF. The CDR3 nucleotides read TGCGAAGCGGGGTGGTCGAACACTGAAGCTTTCTTT.

J is TRBJ2-3 and V is TRBV7-3, with 8 bases fitting TRBD2. CDR3 size: 12 residues. The germline CDR1 and CDR2 sequences are SGHTA and FQGTGA. The V and J ends lost 4 bases and 10 bases, in that order; junction bases with no gene match: 4. The CDR3 protein is CASSSGLAAQYF. CDR3 in DNA: TGTGCCAGCAGCTCCGGACTAGCTGCGCAGTATTTT.

The chain joins TRBV3-1 to TRBJ1-5; D possibly corresponds to TRBD1 (6 bases). Germline lookup yields CDR1 LGHDT and CDR2 YNNKEL (reference sequence). This CDR3 region has 13 residues. The V gene lost 4 bases and the J gene lost 5 bases, with 9 bases spanning the gap. The CDR3: CASSRRTDQPQHF. CDR3 sequence (DNA): TGTGCCAGCAGCCGGCGGACAGATCAGCCCCAGCATTTT.

The V call is TRBV7-8, the J call TRBJ1-2; D gene ambiguous. CDR1 is SGHVS, CDR2 FQNEAQ, per germline. Deletions cut 7 bases from V and 4 bases from J, with 10 bases between. The CDR3 has 12 amino acids. The CDR3 DNA reads as TGTGCCAGCACCCTCGGCGCCTATGGCTACACCTTC. It translates to CASTLGAYGYTF.

On this clonotype itself: A junction boundary mismatches the germline segment, possibly from a read error. The chain recombines TRBV2 with TRBJ2-5; no reliable D call. CDR3 size: 12 residues. CDR1 is SNHLY and CDR2 is FYNNEI in the germline V gene. CDR3 residues: CASCEVQETQYF. CDR3 nucleotides: TGTGCCAGCTGTGAGGTTCAGGAGACCCAGTACTTC. Full variable domain (remainder filled in from reference TRBV2 and TRBJ2-5): EPEVTQTPSHQVTQMGQEVILRCVPISNHLYFYWYRQILGQKVEFLVSFYNNEISEKSEIFDDQFSVERPDGSNFTLKIRSTKLEDSAMYFCASCEVQETQYFGPGTRLLVL.

The chain joins TRBV29-1 to TRBJ2-3; either TRBD1 or TRBD2 may fit D (5 bases each). From germline, CDR1 is SQVTM and CDR2 ANQGSEA. V lost 0 bases to trimming and J lost 3 bases, with 22 bases between them. The CDR3 loop spans 18 amino acids. This chain's CDR3 is CSVEEWGRTPGRTDTQYF. As DNA, the CDR3 is TGCAGCGTTGAAGAATGGGGCCGGACTCCCGGTCGGACAGATACGCAGTATTTT.

The genes are TRBV10-3 and TRBJ2-2; 7 bases are shared with TRBD1. Unmatched junction bases numbered 7, after V lost 7 bases and J lost 11 bases. The CDR3 has 12 amino acids. Germline V gene sequence: CDR1 ENHRY, CDR2 SYGVKD. The CDR3: CAITGDSNELFF. The CDR3 nucleotides read TGTGCCATCACAGGGGACAGCAATGAGCTGTTTTTT.

This clonotype has more than one count but fewer than ten. The rearrangement joins TRBV6-5 to TRBJ2-5; D might be TRBD2 (5 bases). From germline, CDR1 is MNHEY and CDR2 SVGAGI. Trimming stripped 3 bases from V and 5 bases from J, with 13 bases between. The CDR3 loop spans 14 amino acids. This chain's CDR3 is CASSYGDLAETQYF. In DNA, the CDR3 is TGTGCCAGCAGTTATGGGGATTTAGCGGAGACCCAGTACTTC.

The chain links TRBV10-3 to TRBJ1-2, with D perhaps matching TRBD1 (5 bases). CDR3 length: 15 residues. The germline CDR1 and CDR2 sequences are ENHRY and SYGVKD. V shed 10 bases and J shed 4 bases, with 22 bases lying between them. DNA of the CDR3: TGTGCCAGCAGGGACGCCTTAGGTGCCGGCTATGGCTACACCTTC. Protein product: CASRDALGAGYGYTF.

This clonotype was observed at least ten times. V and J are TRBV10-3 and TRBJ1-1, with D maybe TRBD1 (5 bases). Germline lookup yields CDR1 ENHRY and CDR2 SYGVKD. V dropped 5 bases and J dropped 0 bases, with 7 bases sitting between them. CDR3 length equals 13 residues. CDR3 DNA sequence: TGTGCCATCAGTCGGGGGTTGAACACTGAAGCTTTCTTT. Translating gives CAISRGLNTEAFF.

V and J are TRBV5-1 and TRBJ2-7; D is perhaps TRBD1 (6 bases). CDR3 size: 15 residues. Germline V gene lookup returns CDR1 SGHRS and CDR2 YFSETQ. V was trimmed by 4 bases and J by 0 bases, leaving 14 bases between them. CDR3 residues: CASSQDLDSSYEQYF. As DNA, the CDR3 is TGCGCCAGCAGCCAAGATCTGGACAGCTCCTACGAGCAGTACTTC.

The chain uses TRBV15 and TRBJ1-5; 9 bases are a match to TRBD1. The V segment lost 6 bases and the J segment 6 bases; nucleotides outside the gene matches: 3. Germline CDR1 is LNHNV and CDR2 is YYDKDF (reference sequence). This CDR3 has 13 amino acids. The CDR3 DNA reads TGTGCCACCAGTTGGGGACAGGGTCAGCCCCAGCATTTT. Translated, it gives CATSWGQGQPQHF.

In its sample, this clonotype was seen a few times. This may come from a read error, since a much larger clone is one base off. V usage is TRBV29-1 and J usage is TRBJ1-2; maybe TRBD1 (5 bases). Germline loops: CDR1 SQVTM, CDR2 ANQGSEA. This CDR3 comprises 16 residues. V lost 0 bases to trimming and J lost 10 bases, with 24 bases between them. The CDR3 spells CSVEDRAAGRGFAYTF. For the CDR3, the DNA is TGCAGCGTTGAAGATCGGGCCGCGGGACGGGGATTCGCCTACACCTTC.

A few counts support this clonotype. The rearrangement links TRBV6-6 to TRBJ1-1, with TRBD1 as a possible D gene (5 bases). The V gene's germline CDR1 is MNHNY and CDR2 SVGAGI (reference sequence). The length of the CDR3 is 11 residues. V gave up 11 bases and J gave up 8 bases, with 15 bases separating them. The DNA of the CDR3 is TGTGCCTCGGCCCGGGGGTTGGAAGCTTTCTTT. Translation: CASARGLEAFF.

The chain employs TRBV10-2 and TRBJ2-7; tentatively, D is TRBD1 or TRBD2 (5 bases each). The CDR3 sequence is 13 residues long. V was trimmed by 6 bases and J by 5 bases, leaving 14 bases between them. CDR1 and CDR2 (germline): WSHSY, SAAADI. The CDR3: CASRARVGNEQYF. The CDR3 coding sequence is TGCGCCAGCAGGGCCAGGGTCGGGAACGAGCAGTACTTC.

The chain couples TRBV20-1 to TRBJ1-2; D is unclear. V lost 0 bases and J lost 4, with 6 bases in between. Germline values: CDR1 DFQATT, CDR2 SNEGSKA (reference sequence). The CDR3 covers 12 residues. The CDR3 loop is CSAREGSYGYTF. CDR3 in DNA: TGCAGTGCTAGAGAGGGCTCCTATGGCTACACCTTC.

Points on this clonotype: One end of the junction does not line up with germline, which may come from a read error. This sequence joins TRBV5-1 and TRBJ1-4, with D uncertain. This CDR3 spans 14 amino acids. Germline loops: CDR1 SGHRS, CDR2 YFSETQ. In DNA, the CDR3 is TGCGCCAGCAGCTTTTCAGGTGATAATGAAAATCTGTTTTTT. Translating it yields CASSFSGDNENLFF.

The J gene is TRBJ1-6, the V gene TRBV20-1, with no clear D. Germline V gene sequence: CDR1 DFQATT, CDR2 SNEGSKA (reference sequence). The CDR3 is 17 amino acids. V lost 0 bases and J lost 5, with 17 bases in between. The CDR3 DNA reads as TGCAGTGCTAGAGATATTCGAGGGAGGGCCAATAATTCACCCCTCCACTTT. Its translation is CSARDIRGRANNSPLHF.

In this sample, this clonotype turned up a few times. The chain carries TRBV2 and TRBJ2-7, with no clear D. The J call may be in error: the DNA end matches TRBJ2-1 better. The CDR3 covers 11 residues. Germline CDR1 and CDR2: SNHLY and FYNNEI. CDR3 sequence: CASSPLDEQFF. Written as DNA, the CDR3 is TGTGCCAGCAGCCCCCTGGATGAGCAGTTCTTC.

About this clonotype: One base away lies a much larger clone, so this may be a sequencing read error. The genes are TRBV14 and TRBJ2-1; a possible D gene is TRBD2 (5 bases). This CDR3 is built from 13 residues. Germline lookup yields CDR1 SGHDN and CDR2 FVKESK. The CDR3 sequence: CARSRGLTETQFF. Written as DNA, the CDR3 is TGTGCCAGAAGCCGCGGACTTACGGAGACTCAGTTCTTC.

This clonotype was picked up many times. J is TRBJ1-1 and V is TRBV7-9; D is possibly TRBD1 (5 bases). Germline CDR1 is SEHNR and CDR2 is FQNEAQ (reference sequence). CDR3 length: 13 residues. Between the trimmed V and J ends, which lost 5 bases and 10 bases, there was a span of 17 bases. CDR3 in amino acids: CASSPDGGRGAFF. The CDR3 DNA sequence: TGTGCCAGCAGCCCCGATGGGGGTAGGGGAGCTTTCTTT.

This clonotype came up many times. The chain recombines TRBV10-3 with TRBJ2-7; 7 positions match TRBD1. With 6 bases clipped from V and 7 bases from J, the junction kept 24 bases outside the gene matches. The germline CDR1 and CDR2 sequences are ENHRY and SYGVKD. There are 18 residues in the CDR3. The CDR3 DNA is TGTGCCATCAGACCAGGAGGAGGACCGACGACAGACAGGGATGAGCAGTACTTC. It yields the protein CAIRPGGGPTTDRDEQYF.

The chain employs TRBV19 and TRBJ2-7; the match to TRBD1 covers 10 bases. The ends lost 9 bases at V and 4 bases at J; junction bases unmatched: 9. The CDR3 length is 14 residues. Germline V gene sequence: CDR1 LNHDA, CDR2 SQIVND (reference sequence). CDR3 in amino acids: CASSPPGQGYEQYF. The CDR3 nucleotides are TGTGCCAGCAGCCCCCCGGGACAGGGGTACGAGCAGTACTTC.

Many counts were recorded for this clonotype. The rearrangement uses TRBV20-1 and TRBJ1-6, with D tentatively TRBD1 (5 bases). In germline, CDR1 is DFQATT, CDR2 SNEGSKA (reference sequence). The CDR3 has 15 amino acids. V was clipped by 7 bases and J by 8 bases, with 21 bases between them. CDR3 nucleotides: TGCAGTGTAGAGGAAACGGGGGGAAGATATTCACCCCTCCACTTT. It translates to CSVEETGGRYSPLHF.